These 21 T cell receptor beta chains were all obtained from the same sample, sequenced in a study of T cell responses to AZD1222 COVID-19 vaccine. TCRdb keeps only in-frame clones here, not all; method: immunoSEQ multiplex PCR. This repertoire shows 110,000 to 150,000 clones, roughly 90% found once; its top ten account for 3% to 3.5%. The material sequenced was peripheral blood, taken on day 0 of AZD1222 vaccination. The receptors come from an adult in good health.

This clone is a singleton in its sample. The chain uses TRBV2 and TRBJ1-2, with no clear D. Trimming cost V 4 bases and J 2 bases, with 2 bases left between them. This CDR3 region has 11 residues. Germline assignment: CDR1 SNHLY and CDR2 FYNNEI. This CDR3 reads CASSVNYGYTF. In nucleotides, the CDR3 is TGTGCCAGCAGTGTGAACTATGGCTACACCTTC.

CDR3 in amino acids: CASSYTTGNSYNEQFF. CDR3 sequence (DNA): TGTGCCAGCAGTTACACGACAGGGAATTCCTACAATGAGCAGTTCTTC. The chain has TRBV6-5 and TRBJ2-1; 7 bases are shared with TRBD1. CDR3 size: 16 residues. The V gene end was trimmed by 2 bases and the J gene end by 1 base; junction bases not matched to a gene: 5. Germline CDR1 and CDR2: MNHEY and SVGAGI.

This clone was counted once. Here the CDR3 reads CASSQDPSSGYTF. The CDR3 bases are TGTGCCAGCAGCCAAGATCCTTCATCTGGCTACACCTTC. The V gene is TRBV3-1 (or the pseudogene TRBV3-2), the J gene TRBJ1-2, with unresolved D. This CDR3 has 13 amino acids. Germline-derived CDR1 and CDR2 are LGHDT and YNNKEL (reference sequence). Trimming shortened V by 0 bases and J by 7 bases, and 9 bases separated the two germline ends.

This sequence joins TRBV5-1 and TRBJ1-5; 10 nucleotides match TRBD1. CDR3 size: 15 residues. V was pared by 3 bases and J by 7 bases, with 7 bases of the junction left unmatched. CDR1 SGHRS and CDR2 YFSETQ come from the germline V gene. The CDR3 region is CASSWGTGAGQPQHF. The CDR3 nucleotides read TGCGCCAGCAGCTGGGGGACAGGGGCAGGACAGCCCCAGCATTTT. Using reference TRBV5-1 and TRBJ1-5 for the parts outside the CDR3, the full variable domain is KAGVTQTPRYLIKTRGQQVTLSCSPISGHRSVSWYQQTPGQGLQFLFEYFSETQRNKGNFPGRFSGRQFSNSRSEMNVSTLELGDSALYLCASSWGTGAGQPQHFGDGTRLSIL.

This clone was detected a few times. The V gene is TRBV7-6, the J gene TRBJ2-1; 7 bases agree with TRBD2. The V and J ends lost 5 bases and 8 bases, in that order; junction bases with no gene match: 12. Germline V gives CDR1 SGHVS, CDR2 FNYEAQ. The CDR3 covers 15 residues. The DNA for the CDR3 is TGTGCCAGCAGCCTCGGGGGGATTTCTATCGATGAGCAGTTCTTC. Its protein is CASSLGGISIDEQFF.

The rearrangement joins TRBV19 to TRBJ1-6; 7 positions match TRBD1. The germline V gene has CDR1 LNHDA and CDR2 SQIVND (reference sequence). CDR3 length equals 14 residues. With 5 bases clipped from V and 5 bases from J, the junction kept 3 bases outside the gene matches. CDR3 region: CASSAGQNNSPLHF. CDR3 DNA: TGTGCCAGTAGTGCGGGACAGAATAATTCACCCCTCCACTTT.

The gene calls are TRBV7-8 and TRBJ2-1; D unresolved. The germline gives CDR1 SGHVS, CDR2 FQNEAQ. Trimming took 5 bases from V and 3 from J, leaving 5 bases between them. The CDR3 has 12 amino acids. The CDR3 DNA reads TGTGCCAGCAGCCCACACTACAATGAGCAGTTCTTC. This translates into CASSPHYNEQFF.

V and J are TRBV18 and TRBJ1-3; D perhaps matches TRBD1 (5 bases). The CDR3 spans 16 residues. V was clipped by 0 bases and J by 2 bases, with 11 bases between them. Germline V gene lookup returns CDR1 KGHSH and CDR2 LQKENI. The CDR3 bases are TGTGCCAGCTCACCACCGAGGGGATCTACTGGAAACACCATATATTTT. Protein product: CASSPPRGSTGNTIYF.

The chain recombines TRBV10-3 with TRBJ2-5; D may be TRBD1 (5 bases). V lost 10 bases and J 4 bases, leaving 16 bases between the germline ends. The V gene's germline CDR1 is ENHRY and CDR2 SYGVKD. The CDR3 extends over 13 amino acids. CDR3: CATTQGSAETQYF. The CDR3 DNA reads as TGTGCCACAACGCAGGGAAGTGCAGAGACCCAGTACTTC.

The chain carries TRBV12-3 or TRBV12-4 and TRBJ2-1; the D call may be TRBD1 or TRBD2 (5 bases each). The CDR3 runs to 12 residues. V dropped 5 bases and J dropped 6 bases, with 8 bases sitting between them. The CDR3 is CASSRGPNEQFF. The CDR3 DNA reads TGTGCCAGCAGTAGGGGACCCAATGAGCAGTTCTTC.

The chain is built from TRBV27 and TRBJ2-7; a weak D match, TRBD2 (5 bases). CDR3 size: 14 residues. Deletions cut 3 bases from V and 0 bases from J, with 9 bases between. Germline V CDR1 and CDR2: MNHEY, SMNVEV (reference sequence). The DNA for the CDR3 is TGTGCCAGCAGTTTCGGGATTGACTCCTACGAGCAGTACTTC. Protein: CASSFGIDSYEQYF.

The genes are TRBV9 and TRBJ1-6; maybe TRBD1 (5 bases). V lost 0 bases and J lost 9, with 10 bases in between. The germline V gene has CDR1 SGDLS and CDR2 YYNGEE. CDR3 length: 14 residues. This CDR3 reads CASSVGGDGSPLHF. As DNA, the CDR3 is TGTGCCAGCAGCGTAGGAGGGGATGGTTCACCCCTCCACTTT.

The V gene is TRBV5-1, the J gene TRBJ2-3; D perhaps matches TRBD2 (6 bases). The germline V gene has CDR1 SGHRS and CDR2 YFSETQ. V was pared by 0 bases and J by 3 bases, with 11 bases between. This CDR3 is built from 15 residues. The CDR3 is CASSLELGTTDTQYF. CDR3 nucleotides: TGCGCCAGCAGCTTGGAACTTGGGACTACAGATACGCAGTATTTT.

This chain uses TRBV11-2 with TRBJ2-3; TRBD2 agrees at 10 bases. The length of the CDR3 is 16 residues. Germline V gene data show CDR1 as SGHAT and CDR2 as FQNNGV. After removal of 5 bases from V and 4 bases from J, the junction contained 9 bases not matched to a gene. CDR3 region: CASSRSGRAIADTQYF. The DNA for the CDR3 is TGTGCCAGCAGCCGGAGCGGGAGGGCAATAGCAGATACGCAGTATTTT.

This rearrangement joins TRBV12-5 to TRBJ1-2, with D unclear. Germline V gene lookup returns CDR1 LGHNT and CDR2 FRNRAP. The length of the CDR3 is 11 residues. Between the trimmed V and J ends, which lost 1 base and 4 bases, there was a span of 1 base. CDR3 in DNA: TGTGCTAGTGGTTTGGGCTATGGCTACACCTTC. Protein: CASGLGYGYTF.

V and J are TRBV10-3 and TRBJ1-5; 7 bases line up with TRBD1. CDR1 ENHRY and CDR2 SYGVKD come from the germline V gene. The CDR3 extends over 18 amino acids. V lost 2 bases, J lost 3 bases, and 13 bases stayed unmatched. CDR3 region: CAISEPRTGQMDNQPQHF. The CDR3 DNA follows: TGTGCCATCAGTGAGCCTAGGACAGGTCAAATGGACAATCAGCCCCAGCATTTT.

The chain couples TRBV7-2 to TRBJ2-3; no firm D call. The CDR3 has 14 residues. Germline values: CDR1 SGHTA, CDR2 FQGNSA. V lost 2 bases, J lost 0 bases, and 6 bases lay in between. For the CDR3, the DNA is TGTGCCAGCAGCTTATCCGTAAGCACAGATACGCAGTATTTT. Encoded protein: CASSLSVSTDTQYF.

Here the CDR3 DNA reads TGCAGCGTTGAACTTGGTCGGCTAACTACTGGCTACACCTTC. Its translation is CSVELGRLTTGYTF. The chain uses TRBV29-1 and TRBJ1-2; no clear D. Trimming took 2 bases from V and 7 from J, leaving 17 bases between them. CDR3 length: 14 amino acids. Germline V gene data show CDR1 as SQVTM and CDR2 as ANQGSEA.

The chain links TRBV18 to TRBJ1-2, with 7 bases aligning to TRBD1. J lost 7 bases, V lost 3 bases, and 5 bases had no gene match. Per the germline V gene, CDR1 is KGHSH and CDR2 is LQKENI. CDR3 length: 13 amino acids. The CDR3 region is CASSPEGAGGYTF. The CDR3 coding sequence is TGTGCCAGCTCACCTGAGGGGGCGGGTGGCTACACCTTC.

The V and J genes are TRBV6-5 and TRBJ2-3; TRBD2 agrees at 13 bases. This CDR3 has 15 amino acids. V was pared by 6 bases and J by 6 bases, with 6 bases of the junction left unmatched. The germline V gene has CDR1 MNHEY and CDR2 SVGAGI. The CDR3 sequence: CASRRTSGGGDTQYF. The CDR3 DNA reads TGTGCCAGCAGGAGGACTAGCGGGGGAGGGGATACGCAGTATTTT.

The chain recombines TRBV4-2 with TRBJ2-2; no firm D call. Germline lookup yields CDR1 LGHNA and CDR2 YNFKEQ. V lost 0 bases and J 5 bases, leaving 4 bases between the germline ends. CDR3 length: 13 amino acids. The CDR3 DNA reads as TGTGCCAGCAGCCAAGAAAGGACCGGGGAGCTGTTTTTT. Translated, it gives CASSQERTGELFF.